This passage covers 27 T cell receptor beta chains from one sample sequenced in a study of blood T cell repertoires in COVID-19. Here immunoSEQ multiplex PCR was the method, and the copy in TCRdb shows in-frame clones only, minus some. The sample lists about 88,000 clones; approximately 91% were seen once. The sample comprised peripheral blood. Every receptor here comes from a woman older than 75 with acute or convalescent COVID-19.

The chain has TRBV3-1 (or the pseudogene TRBV3-2) and TRBJ1-1, with D unresolved. CDR1 is LGHDT, CDR2 YNNKEL, per germline (reference sequence). Trimming stripped 5 bases from V and 7 bases from J, with 17 bases between. The CDR3 spans 14 residues. CDR3 residues: CASSDRGTVGEAFF. The DNA of the CDR3 is TGTGCCAGCAGCGATAGAGGTACGGTCGGTGAAGCTTTCTTT.

V and J are TRBV7-2 and TRBJ2-7, with D unresolved. CDR1 and CDR2 (germline): SGHTA, FQGNSA. This CDR3 spans 12 amino acids. The V gene lost 1 base and the J gene lost 9 bases, with 10 bases spanning the gap. The CDR3 loop reads CASSLDLSGQYF. The CDR3 nucleotides read TGTGCCAGCAGCTTAGACCTCTCCGGGCAGTACTTC.

This clone was detected only once. This chain links TRBV7-8 with TRBJ2-5; the D gene is possibly TRBD2 (6 bases). With 4 bases removed from V and 5 bases from J, the gap between germline ends came to 14 bases. Per the germline V gene, CDR1 is SGHVS and CDR2 is FQNEAQ. The CDR3 length is 14 residues. In nucleotides, the CDR3 is TGTGCCAGCAGCTCAAGCGGGTTAACGGAGACCCAGTACTTC. The encoded protein is CASSSSGLTETQYF.

This clone was seen just once. Distinct nucleotide sequences in the sample also encode this CDR3. The chain recombines TRBV7-2 with TRBJ1-5, with D perhaps TRBD1 (5 bases). In germline, CDR1 is SGHTA, CDR2 FQGNSA. The CDR3 totals 14 residues. The germline V and J ends were trimmed by 6 bases and 1 base, with 10 bases remaining between them. The CDR3 protein is CASSFRASNQPQHF. The CDR3 region has the DNA TGTGCCAGCAGTTTCAGGGCGAGCAATCAGCCCCAGCATTTT.

The chain joins TRBV5-4 to TRBJ1-1; D may be TRBD1 (5 bases). CDR3 length equals 14 residues. Germline CDR1 is SGHNT and CDR2 is YYREEE (reference sequence). The V gene lost 2 bases and the J gene lost 5 bases, with 13 bases spanning the gap. The CDR3 is CASSLSLKGTEAFF. For the CDR3, the DNA is TGTGCCAGCAGCTTAAGCCTCAAGGGGACTGAAGCTTTCTTT. The whole variable domain, filled in from reference TRBV5-4 and TRBJ1-1, reads ETGVTQSPTHLIKTRGQQVTLRCSSQSGHNTVSWYQQALGQGPQFIFQYYREEENGRGNFPPRFSGLQFPNYSSELNVNALELDDSALYLCASSLSLKGTEAFFGQGTRLTVV.

This chain uses TRBV9 with TRBJ2-1; D ambiguous. CDR3 length equals 14 residues. Deletions cut 0 bases from V and 5 bases from J, with 9 bases between. CDR1 and CDR2 (germline): SGDLS, YYNGEE. CDR3 loop: CASSVVATHNEQFF. The CDR3 bases are TGTGCCAGCAGCGTAGTAGCTACCCACAATGAGCAGTTCTTC. Full variable domain (missing parts from reference TRBV9 and TRBJ2-1): DSGVTQTPKHLITATGQRVTLRCSPRSGDLSVYWYQQSLDQGLQFLIQYYNGEERAKGNILERFSAQQFPDLHSELNLSSLELGDSALYFCASSVVATHNEQFFGPGTRLTVL.

The V call is TRBV5-1, the J call TRBJ1-5; 7 bases are a match to TRBD1. This CDR3 contains 15 residues. Trimming removed 4 bases from V and 6 bases from J; junction bases left unmatched: 10. Germline V CDR1 and CDR2: SGHRS, YFSETQ. In nucleotides, the CDR3 is TGCGCCAGCAGCCCTTTGCCGGACAGGAGTCAGCCCCAGCATTTT. This sequence encodes CASSPLPDRSQPQHF. The whole variable domain, filled in from reference TRBV5-1 and TRBJ1-5, reads KAGVTQTPRYLIKTRGQQVTLSCSPISGHRSVSWYQQTPGQGLQFLFEYFSETQRNKGNFPGRFSGRQFSNSRSEMNVSTLELGDSALYLCASSPLPDRSQPQHFGDGTRLSIL.

The chain uses TRBV5-4 and TRBJ2-2, with D tentatively TRBD2 (6 bases). Between the trimmed V and J ends, which lost 0 bases and 2 bases, there was a span of 8 bases. Germline V gene sequence: CDR1 SGHNT, CDR2 YYREEE (reference sequence). This CDR3 spans 15 amino acids. The CDR3 sequence is CASSLGGLNTGELFF. CDR3 nucleotides: TGTGCCAGCAGCTTGGGCGGACTAAACACCGGGGAGCTGTTTTTT.

J is TRBJ2-2 and V is TRBV4-2; D possibly corresponds to TRBD1 (6 bases). The CDR3 length is 18 residues. Germline V gives CDR1 LGHNA, CDR2 YNFKEQ. V was pared by 4 bases and J by 6 bases, with 24 bases between. The chain's CDR3 is CASSPGWRQAGRAGELFF. Here the CDR3 DNA reads TGTGCCAGCAGCCCTGGGTGGAGACAGGCCGGGCGGGCCGGGGAGCTGTTTTTT.

V and J are TRBV29-1 and TRBJ2-7, with 10 bases aligning to TRBD1. The CDR3 runs 13 residues. The germline gives CDR1 SQVTM, CDR2 ANQGSEA. Trimming cost V 7 bases and J 4 bases; bases outside gene matches: 7. The CDR3 spells CSASGTGVYEQYF. DNA for the CDR3: TGCAGCGCATCCGGGACAGGGGTGTACGAGCAGTACTTC.

The count of this clone is one. This chain joins TRBV9 and TRBJ2-2; TRBD2 agrees at 10 bases. The V gene's germline CDR1 is SGDLS and CDR2 YYNGEE. J was trimmed by 1 base and V by 0 bases; bases with no gene match: 0. The CDR3 totals 16 residues. DNA for the CDR3: TGTGCCAGCAGCGTAGGACTAGCGGGGAACACCGGGGAGCTGTTTTTT. Amino acids: CASSVGLAGNTGELFF.

This chain joins TRBV2 and TRBJ2-1; D perhaps matches TRBD2 (6 bases). The CDR3 spans 13 residues. V lost 5 bases, J lost 7 bases, and 12 bases lay in between. Germline V gene data show CDR1 as SNHLY and CDR2 as FYNNEI. CDR3 amino acids: CASSYGTGNEQFF. Here the CDR3 DNA reads TGTGCCAGCAGTTACGGGACTGGGAATGAGCAGTTCTTC.

This rearrangement joins TRBV4-1 to TRBJ2-5, with a weak D call TRBD2 (6 bases). The CDR3 runs to 14 residues. Germline CDR1 is MGHRA and CDR2 is YSYEKL. The V end lost 4 bases, the J end lost 5 bases, and 14 bases lay between the germline ends. The CDR3 DNA is TGCGCCAGCAGCCCAAGACTAGTGGGGGAGACCCAGTACTTC. Protein: CASSPRLVGETQYF.

The chain is built from TRBV30 and TRBJ1-1, with 7 bases fitting TRBD1. J was trimmed by 2 bases and V by 7 bases; bases with no gene match: 7. CDR3 length: 13 amino acids. Per the germline V gene, CDR1 is GTSNPN and CDR2 is SVGIG (reference sequence). This chain's CDR3 is CAYRTGSNTEAFF. The CDR3 region has the DNA TGTGCCTATCGGACAGGCAGCAACACTGAAGCTTTCTTT.

CDR3 nucleotide sequence: TGTGCCAGCAGCCATTCCCCTAGCGGGACAACTGATGAGCAGTTCTTC. Its translation is CASSHSPSGTTDEQFF. The chain links TRBV14 to TRBJ2-1; 9 bases agree with TRBD2. This CDR3 is built from 16 residues. The V gene's germline CDR1 is SGHDN and CDR2 FVKESK. Trimming cost V 3 bases and J 8 bases; bases outside gene matches: 11.

The rearrangement links TRBV7-9 to TRBJ1-2; 7 positions match TRBD1. Germline CDR1 is SEHNR and CDR2 is FQNEAQ (reference sequence). The CDR3 has 15 amino acids. V dropped 4 bases and J dropped 0; count of bases not matched to a gene: 5. DNA for the CDR3: TGTGCCAGCAGCTCCAACAGGGGAGCTAACTATGGCTACACCTTC. As protein: CASSSNRGANYGYTF.

Here the CDR3 reads CASSFGGNEKLFF. The CDR3 region has the DNA TGTGCCAGCAGCTTTGGAGGAAACGAAAAACTGTTTTTT. The gene calls are TRBV7-2 and TRBJ1-4; D gene uncertain. With 3 bases removed from V and 8 bases from J, the gap between germline ends came to 10 bases. The CDR3 consists of 13 residues. The germline gives CDR1 SGHTA, CDR2 FQGNSA.

Of note for this clone: Different DNA sequences within this sample yield the same CDR3. The J gene is TRBJ1-6, the V gene TRBV11-2; TRBD1 is a possible D gene (5 bases). CDR1 SGHAT and CDR2 FQNNGV come from the germline V gene. Trimming shortened V by 3 bases and J by 6 bases, and 12 bases separated the two germline ends. This CDR3 has 15 amino acids. CDR3 nucleotides: TGTGCCAGCAGCTTGGGAGCGGGGGTTAATTCACCCCTCCACTTT. Translation gives CASSLGAGVNSPLHF.

V is TRBV30 and J is TRBJ2-2; a weak D match, TRBD1 (7 bases). This CDR3 is 13 amino acids long. From germline, CDR1 is GTSNPN and CDR2 SVGIG (reference sequence). V shed 8 bases and J shed 7 bases, with 17 bases lying between them. CDR3 sequence (DNA): TGTGCCCAACAGGGGAGGTTTGTCGGGGAGCTGTTTTTT. Its translation is CAQQGRFVGELFF.

The V and J genes are TRBV6-4 and TRBJ2-7; tentative D call: TRBD2 (5 bases). Trimming shortened V by 0 bases and J by 2 bases, and 17 bases separated the two germline ends. Germline CDR1 reads MRHNA; CDR2 reads SNTAGT. The CDR3 has 17 amino acids. The CDR3 region is CASSDSNVGNKTYEQYF. The CDR3 DNA reads TGTGCCAGCAGTGACTCGAACGTCGGGAACAAGACCTACGAGCAGTACTTC.

This chain uses TRBV3-1 (or the pseudogene TRBV3-2) with TRBJ2-5, with 7 bases lining up with TRBD1. The germline gives CDR1 LGHDT, CDR2 YNNKEL (reference sequence). There are 14 residues in the CDR3. Trimming at V came to 2 bases and at J to 1 base, leaving 1 base not matched to a gene. CDR3 in amino acids: CASSQNRGQETQYF. CDR3 nucleotide sequence: TGTGCCAGCAGCCAAAACAGGGGCCAAGAGACCCAGTACTTC.

This chain connects TRBV28 to TRBJ2-2, with unresolved D. The CDR3 has 13 residues. Trimming pared 1 base from V and 4 bases from J, leaving 4 bases between. Germline CDR1 and CDR2: MDHEN and SYDVKM. In DNA form, the CDR3 reads TGTGCCAGCAGTTTATCCAGCACCGGGGAGCTGTTTTTT. Residues: CASSLSSTGELFF.

This sequence joins TRBV10-3 and TRBJ1-1; 7 bases match TRBD1. Germline-derived CDR1 and CDR2 are ENHRY and SYGVKD. The CDR3 loop spans 13 amino acids. J gave up 4 bases and V 6 bases, and 5 bases lay outside the gene matches. DNA of the CDR3: TGTGCCATCAGGGAGACAGGGAGCACTGAAGCTTTCTTT. Protein: CAIRETGSTEAFF.

This rearrangement joins TRBV11-2 to TRBJ2-7, with a tentative D call TRBD2 (5 bases). V was shortened by 2 bases and J by 3 bases, with 11 bases between the two germline ends. Germline CDR1 SGHAT, CDR2 FQNNGV. This CDR3 is built from 14 residues. CDR3 in amino acids: CASSLFGGDYEQYF. The DNA of the CDR3 is TGTGCCAGCAGCTTATTTGGAGGAGACTACGAGCAGTACTTC.

This clone was seen just once. This sequence joins TRBV18 and TRBJ1-6; D might be TRBD1 (6 bases). The CDR3 is 14 amino acids. Per the germline V gene, CDR1 is KGHSH and CDR2 is LQKENI. Trimming pared 2 bases from V and 7 bases from J, leaving 9 bases between. In DNA, the CDR3 is TGTGCCAGCTCACCAGGCCAGGGGAATTCACCCCTCCACTTT. It translates to CASSPGQGNSPLHF. The entire variable domain, with the rest obtained from reference TRBV18 and TRBJ1-6, is as follows: NAGVMQNPRHLVRRRGQEARLRCSPMKGHSHVYWYRQLPEEGLKFMVYLQKENIIDESGMPKERFSAEFPKEGPSILRIQQVVRGDSAAYFCASSPGQGNSPLHFGNGTRLTVT.

This clone appeared a single time. The V gene is TRBV5-1, the J gene TRBJ2-7; 7 bases align to TRBD1. CDR1 and CDR2 (germline): SGHRS, YFSETQ. This CDR3 spans 14 amino acids. The V and J ends lost 3 bases and 1 base, in that order; junction bases with no gene match: 4. The CDR3 bases are TGCGCCAGCAGCTCGACAGGGCCTTCCTACGAGCAGTACTTC. Translating it yields CASSSTGPSYEQYF.

V usage is TRBV2 and J usage is TRBJ2-7; possible D gene TRBD2, 6 bases. The germline CDR1 and CDR2 sequences are SNHLY and FYNNEI. Trimming left V 6 bases short and J 1 base short, with 13 bases between. This CDR3 is 14 amino acids long. The CDR3 protein is CASRSTGASYEQYF. CDR3 DNA sequence: TGTGCCAGCAGATCCACGGGAGCGTCCTACGAGCAGTACTTC.